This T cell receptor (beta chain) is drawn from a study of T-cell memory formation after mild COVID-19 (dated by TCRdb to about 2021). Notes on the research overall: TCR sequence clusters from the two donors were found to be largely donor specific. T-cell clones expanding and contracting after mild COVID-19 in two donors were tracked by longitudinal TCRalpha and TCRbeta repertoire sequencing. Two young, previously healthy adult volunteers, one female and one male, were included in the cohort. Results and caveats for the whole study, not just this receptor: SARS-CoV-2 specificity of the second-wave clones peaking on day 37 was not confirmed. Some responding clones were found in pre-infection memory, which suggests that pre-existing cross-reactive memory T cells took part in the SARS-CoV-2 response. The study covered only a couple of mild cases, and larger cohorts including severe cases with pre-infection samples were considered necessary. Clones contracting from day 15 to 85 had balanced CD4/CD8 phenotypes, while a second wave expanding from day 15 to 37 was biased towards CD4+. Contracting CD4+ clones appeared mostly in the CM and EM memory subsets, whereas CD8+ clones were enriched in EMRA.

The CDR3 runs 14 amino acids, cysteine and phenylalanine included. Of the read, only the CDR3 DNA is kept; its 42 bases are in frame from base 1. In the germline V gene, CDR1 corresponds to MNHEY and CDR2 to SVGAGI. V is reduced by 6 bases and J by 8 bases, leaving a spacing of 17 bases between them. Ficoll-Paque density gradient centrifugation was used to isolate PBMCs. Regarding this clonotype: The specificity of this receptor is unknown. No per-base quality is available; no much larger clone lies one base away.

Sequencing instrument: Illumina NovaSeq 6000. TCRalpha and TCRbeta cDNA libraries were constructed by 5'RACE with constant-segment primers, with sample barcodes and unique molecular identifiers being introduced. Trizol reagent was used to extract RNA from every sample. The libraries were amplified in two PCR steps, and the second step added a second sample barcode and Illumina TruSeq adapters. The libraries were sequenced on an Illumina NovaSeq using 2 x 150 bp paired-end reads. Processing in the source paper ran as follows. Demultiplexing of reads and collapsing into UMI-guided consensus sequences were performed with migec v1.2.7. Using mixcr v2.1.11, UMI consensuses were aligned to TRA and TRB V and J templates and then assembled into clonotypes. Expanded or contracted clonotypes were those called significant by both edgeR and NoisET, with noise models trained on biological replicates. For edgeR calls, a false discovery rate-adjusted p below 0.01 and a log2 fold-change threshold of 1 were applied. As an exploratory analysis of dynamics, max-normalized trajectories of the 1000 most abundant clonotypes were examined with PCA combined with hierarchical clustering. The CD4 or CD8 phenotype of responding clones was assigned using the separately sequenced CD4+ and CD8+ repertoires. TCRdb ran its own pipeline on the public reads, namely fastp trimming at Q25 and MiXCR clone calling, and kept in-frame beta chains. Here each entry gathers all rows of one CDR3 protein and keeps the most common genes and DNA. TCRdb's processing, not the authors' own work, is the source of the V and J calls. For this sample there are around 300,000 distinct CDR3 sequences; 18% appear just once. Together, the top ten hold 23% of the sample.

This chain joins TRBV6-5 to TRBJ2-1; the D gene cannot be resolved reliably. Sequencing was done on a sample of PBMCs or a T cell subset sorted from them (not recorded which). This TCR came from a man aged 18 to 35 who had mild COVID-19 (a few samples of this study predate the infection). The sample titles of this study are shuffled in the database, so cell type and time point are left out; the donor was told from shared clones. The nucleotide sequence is TGTGCCAGCAGCTATCTAGTGGGCTCCGATGAGCAGTTCTTC. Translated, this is CASSYLVGSDEQFF.